This TCR beta chain was captured in a study of Ad26.COV2.S vaccination and SARS-CoV-2 variants (dated by TCRdb to the early 2020s). The study in broad terms: Vaccine-arm donors came from COV1001, a multicentre, randomized, double-blind, placebo-controlled phase I-IIa trial of Ad26.COV2.S in healthy adults. The TCR-sequenced set comprised around 30 samples: some 19 Ad26.COV2.S vaccine recipients, 5 placebo recipients and 8 SARS-CoV-2 convalescent individuals. Dosing of Ad26.COV2.S was intramuscular, at either 5x10^10 or 1x10^11 viral particles, delivered as one shot or as two shots spaced 56 days apart. The specificity and breadth of SARS-CoV-2-reactive T cell receptors after Ad26.COV2.S vaccination were assessed by TCRbeta repertoire sequencing. Blinding of investigators to trial group allocation was maintained during experiments and outcome assessment. Trial participants were randomized into five groups of five: low-dose or high-dose Ad26.COV2.S given once or twice, or placebo on both occasions.

The sample's treatment or condition label, in plain terms: some 19 received Ad26.COV2.S at low or high dose, single or two shots; 5 received placebo; per-sample allocation not given. Repertoires of vaccine and placebo recipients were sequenced from samples collected on day 63 after the first injection. Between 29 July and 7 August 2020, Cohort 1b enrolled 20 to 30 adults aged 18-55 years at one site in Boston, USA. As a vaccine, Ad26.COV2.S was a replication-incompetent adenovirus type 26 vector that expressed a prefusion-stabilized SARS-CoV-2 spike protein derived from the original Wuhan strain. CDR1 and CDR2 are drawn from the germline V gene: MDHEN, SYDVKM. Cut back by 3 bases and 6 bases, the V and J ends lie 12 bases apart. There are 13 amino acids in the CDR3, from cysteine to phenylalanine inclusive. Of all the DNA, just the CDR3 is kept, 39 bases in frame from base 1. A note on this clone: The antigen it recognizes is unknown. Base quality data are lacking; no much larger clone is found one base away.

The paper as a whole reports these results and caveats: Vaccine and placebo recipients had similar non-spike TCR breadth, a finding consistent with the vaccine containing only spike. It was noted by the authors that total T cell responses may have been underestimated by the TCR breadth and depth analyses. Ad26.COV2.S recipients had higher spike-specific TCR breadth than placebo recipients (P = 0.0014). Comparing responses between vaccine doses or regimens was not something the study was powered to do. After vaccination, substantial breadth of spike-specific CD8+ and CD4+ T cell responses was reported.

The immunoSEQ Assay was used to sequence TCRbeta CDR3 regions. After extraction, genomic DNA underwent amplification by bias-controlled multiplex PCR, followed by high-throughput sequencing. The study's own analysis went as follows. To quantify the absolute abundance of each unique TCRbeta CDR3 region, sequences were collapsed and filtered. T cell fraction was estimated by normalization of TCRbeta template counts to usable DNA, with usable DNA being measured through amplification of reference genes present in all nucleated cells. Repertoire TCRs were annotated as SARS-CoV-2-specific by exact matching of V gene, CDR3 amino acid sequence and J gene to a known reactive TCR set. MIRA supplied the reference SARS-CoV-2 TCR set, which was filtered for enrichment in COVID-19-positive ImmuneCODE repertoires so that public or cross-reactive TCRs were removed. Using the MIRA antigens, annotated TCRs were further analysed by specific ORF or by position within an ORF. Depth was the summed frequency of annotated unique rearrangements, while breadth was defined as annotated unique rearrangements over total unique productive rearrangements. TCR breadth was compared between groups using two-sided Wilcoxon rank-sum tests. TCRdb provides this immuneACCESS table in a form limited to in-frame rearrangements. Some clones are lacking; in checked studies, under half of them reflect an unresolved V gene, and why the rest are absent is not known. That table furnishes V, J and clone size, whereas the DNA furnished D and trimming. A total of 400,000 to 500,000 clones appear in this sample, 85% to 90% of them only once. Clones ranked in the top ten supply less than 4% of the sample.

The material sequenced was peripheral blood, taken in a trial of Ad26.COV2.S vaccine versus placebo. The chain couples TRBV28 to TRBJ2-7, with the D gene uncertain. The sequence derives from a person aged 18-60 years who received the Ad26.COV2.S COVID-19 vaccine or a placebo. The sequenced DNA is TGTGCCAGCAGTTTCTCAGCCTGGGGCGAGCAGTACTTC. It translates to CASSFSAWGEQYF. Where the CDR3 stops, the reference TRBV28 and TRBJ2-7 genes take over; the full variable domain is DVKVTQSSRYLVKRTGEKVFLECVQDMDHENMFWYRQDPGLGLRLIYFSYDVKMKEKGDIPEGYSVSREKKERFSLILESASTNQTSMYLCASSFSAWGEQYFGPGTRLTVT.